This is a list of T cell receptor beta chains from one sample in a study of human T cells and chemical hapten exposure. TCRdb reprocessed the RACE reads via MiXCR and lists one record per CDR3 protein. The repertoire holds about 70,000 distinct CDR3 sequences, with 8.5% as singletons. The material was whole blood, obtained in connection with sensitization to the hapten diphenylcyclopropenone (DPC). The receptors derive from a woman in her forties or fifties with alopecia areata. Some clones in this sample may be carry-over from other donors' samples. CDR3s include the opening cysteine and the closing phenylalanine or tryptophan. Fields, in order: V gene, clone size, D gene, J gene, CDR3 DNA, CDR3 protein. D genes are given only for firm matches. Rows may omit the clone size; those that give it use once, few, many or a size class.

v_gene: TRBV29-1
abundance: few
d_gene: TRBD2
j_gene: TRBJ2-5
CDR3nt: TGCAGCGTGGGACGCGGGAGGGTGCTACAAGAGACCCAGTACTTC
CDR3aa: CSVGRGRVLQETQYF

v_gene: TRBV5-1
abundance: few
d_gene: -
j_gene: TRBJ1-1
CDR3nt: TGCGCCAGCGCGTCAGAATTGGTTACTGAAGCTTTCTTT
CDR3aa: CASASELVTEAFF

v_gene: TRBV6-6
abundance: many
d_gene: -
j_gene: TRBJ1-1
CDR3nt: TGTGCCAGCAGTTTACGAGGGGCCGACACTGAAGCTTTCTTT
CDR3aa: CASSLRGADTEAFF

v_gene: TRBV12-5
abundance: many
d_gene: -
j_gene: TRBJ1-1
CDR3nt: TGTGCTAGTGGTTTGGTCGGGACTTCCCCTGTGTACACTGAAGCTTTCTTT
CDR3aa: CASGLVGTSPVYTEAFF

v_gene: TRBV20-1
abundance: many
d_gene: -
j_gene: TRBJ2-2
CDR3nt: TGCAGTGCTAGAGATACAGGGAGAAACACCGGGGAGCTGTTTTTT
CDR3aa: CSARDTGRNTGELFF

v_gene: TRBV7-3
abundance: -
d_gene: -
j_gene: TRBJ2-5
CDR3nt: TGTGCCAGCAGCTTATCGGGAGCGCCAGAACAAGAGACCCAGTACTTC
CDR3aa: CASSLSGAPEQETQYF

v_gene: TRBV19
abundance: few
d_gene: -
j_gene: TRBJ1-5
CDR3nt: TGTGCCAGTAGTCCCTACGGACAGTCCGCGGAGCCCCAGCATTTT
CDR3aa: CASSPYGQSAEPQHF

v_gene: TRBV7-9
abundance: -
d_gene: -
j_gene: TRBJ2-7
CDR3nt: TGTGCCAGCAGCTTATCCTCGAGCTCCTACGAGCAGTACTTC
CDR3aa: CASSLSSSSYEQYF

v_gene: TRBV6-5
abundance: -
d_gene: -
j_gene: TRBJ1-3
CDR3nt: TGTGCCAGCAGTCCCCGCGAGGCGAGAAACACCATATATTTT
CDR3aa: CASSPREARNTIYF

v_gene: TRBV12-3/TRBV12-4
abundance: few
d_gene: -
j_gene: TRBJ2-3
CDR3nt: TGTGCCAGCACCCCTGGACTATCCAGCACAGATACGCAGTATTTT
CDR3aa: CASTPGLSSTDTQYF

v_gene: TRBV12-3/TRBV12-4
abundance: few
d_gene: -
j_gene: TRBJ2-7
CDR3nt: TGTGCCAGCAGTTTCGGGCAGGTTAGCTCCTACGAGCAGTACTTC
CDR3aa: CASSFGQVSSYEQYF

v_gene: TRBV5-1
abundance: many
d_gene: -
j_gene: TRBJ2-1
CDR3nt: TGCGCCAGCAGCTTGGATGCGGGGGCTAACTACAATGAGCAGTTCTTC
CDR3aa: CASSLDAGANYNEQFF

v_gene: TRBV3-1
abundance: few
d_gene: -
j_gene: TRBJ1-5
CDR3nt: TGTGCCAGCAGCCAAGGCCGGGGGCCAAATCAGCCCCAGCATTTT
CDR3aa: CASSQGRGPNQPQHF

v_gene: TRBV7-2
abundance: -
d_gene: -
j_gene: TRBJ2-3
CDR3nt: TGTGCCAGCAGGGAGGGCCCAGATACGCAGTATTTT
CDR3aa: CASREGPDTQYF

v_gene: TRBV12-3/TRBV12-4
abundance: -
d_gene: -
j_gene: TRBJ2-4
CDR3nt: TGTGCCAGCAGTACCTCGAACGGGGGCATTCAGTACTTC
CDR3aa: CASSTSNGGIQYF

v_gene: TRBV6-5
abundance: few
d_gene: -
j_gene: TRBJ2-1
CDR3nt: TGTGCCAGCAGTCCCGGGGAGGGGGCAAAGGATGAGCAGTTCTTC
CDR3aa: CASSPGEGAKDEQFF

v_gene: TRBV12-3/TRBV12-4
abundance: many
d_gene: -
j_gene: TRBJ1-5
CDR3nt: TGTGCCAGCAGCTGGGGGGGAAGCAATCAGCCCCAGCATTTT
CDR3aa: CASSWGGSNQPQHF

v_gene: TRBV4-2
abundance: -
d_gene: -
j_gene: TRBJ2-1
CDR3nt: TGTGCCAGCAGCCAAGCAAGGGGGCAGTTCTTC
CDR3aa: CASSQARGQFF

v_gene: TRBV7-8
abundance: many
d_gene: -
j_gene: TRBJ1-5
CDR3nt: TGTGCCAGCAGCCCCGGACAGCTTCATCAGCCCCAGCATTTT
CDR3aa: CASSPGQLHQPQHF

v_gene: TRBV5-6
abundance: -
d_gene: -
j_gene: TRBJ2-7
CDR3nt: TGTGCCAGCAGCTTGGACGTCTTTCCGATGGAGTACTTC
CDR3aa: CASSLDVFPMEYF

v_gene: TRBV18
abundance: -
d_gene: -
j_gene: TRBJ2-3
CDR3nt: TGTGCCAGCTCACCACCACCACCTAGCACAGATACGCAGTATTTT
CDR3aa: CASSPPPPSTDTQYF

v_gene: TRBV30
abundance: -
d_gene: -
j_gene: TRBJ1-1
CDR3nt: TGTGCCTGGAGTGTACGAGGGGCAGTAATGAACACTGAAGCTTTCTTT
CDR3aa: CAWSVRGAVMNTEAFF

v_gene: TRBV10-3
abundance: few
d_gene: TRBD1
j_gene: TRBJ1-5
CDR3nt: TGTGCCATCAGTGAGTCCCGGGACAGGAGGGATGGGCCCCAGCATTTT
CDR3aa: CAISESRDRRDGPQHF

v_gene: TRBV3-1
abundance: -
d_gene: TRBD1
j_gene: TRBJ2-7
CDR3nt: TGTGCCAGCAGCCAAAGGGACAGGGACCACGAGCAGTACTTC
CDR3aa: CASSQRDRDHEQYF